Listed below are T cell receptor beta chains from one sample, sequenced in a study of blood T cell repertoires in COVID-19. Clones were sequenced by immunoSEQ multiplex PCR, and TCRdb holds only the in-frame ones, with some missing. The profile shows roughly 170,000 clones, around four fifths of them singletons. The sample taken for sequencing was PBMCs or T cells enriched from blood (not recorded which). These receptor sequences come from a woman between 45 and 65 years old who had recovered from COVID-19. The CDR3 runs from the conserved cysteine through the conserved F or W. D genes are given only for firm matches. The size entry is marked missing in some rows and otherwise reads once, few, many or a size class.

TRBD2,TRBV3-1/TRBV3-2,-,TRBJ2-5,TGTGCCAGCAGTCGACTAGCGGGGGCGGGAGAGACCCAGTACTTC,CASSRLAGAGETQYF
-,TRBV19,-,TRBJ1-4,TGTGCCAGTAGCTCGCGGACAACCCATGAAAAACTGTTTTTT,CASSSRTTHEKLFF
TRBD2,TRBV7-9,-,TRBJ2-1,TGTGCCAGCAGCCGAGGAAGGGACAGTAAAACTAGCGGGAGGGCCTTCGCGTTCTTC,CASSRGRDSKTSGRAFAFF
-,TRBV19,-,TRBJ2-1,TGTGCCAGTAGTATAGGAGGGGGAACCTACAATGAGCAGTTCTTC,CASSIGGGTYNEQFF
-,TRBV28,-,TRBJ2-1,TGTGCCAGCAGACAGGGAGGGCTCAATGAGCAGTTCTTC,CASRQGGLNEQFF
-,TRBV5-6,-,TRBJ2-3,TGTGCCAGCACCCCCGGGGGGCCAGATACGCAGTATTTT,CASTPGGPDTQYF
-,TRBV10-3,-,TRBJ1-4,TGTGCCATCAGTGAGGATACAGGGGAAAAACTGTTTTTT,CAISEDTGEKLFF
TRBD2,TRBV7-8,-,TRBJ2-1,TGTGCCAGCAGCACCCCAACTAGCGGGGTTTACAATGAGCAGTTCTTC,CASSTPTSGVYNEQFF
TRBD1,TRBV7-2,-,TRBJ1-6,TGTGCCAGCAGCGCACAGGGGGAAAATTCACCCCTCCACTTT,CASSAQGENSPLHF
-,TRBV2,few,TRBJ2-1,TGTGCCAGCAGTGTTAGACAAGCCAATGAGCAGTTCTTC,CASSVRQANEQFF
TRBD1,TRBV2,-,TRBJ2-3,TGTGCCAGCGGGACAGACTACACAGATACGCAGTATTTT,CASGTDYTDTQYF
TRBD2,TRBV30,-,TRBJ2-5,TGTGCCTCGACTGCGGGGGAGAGCCAAGAGACCCAGTACTTC,CASTAGESQETQYF
TRBD2,TRBV5-3,medium-sized,TRBJ2-3,TGTGCCATGAAGCGGGGGGTAAGGGCAGATACGCAGTATTTT,CAMKRGVRADTQYF
-,TRBV12-3/TRBV12-4,-,TRBJ2-3,TGTGCCAGCAGATATCGTAGAGATACGCAGTATTTT,CASRYRRDTQYF
-,TRBV7-2,-,TRBJ2-3,TGTGCCAGCAGCCAAAGGGCGGGGAAGGGCACAGATACGCAGTATTTT,CASSQRAGKGTDTQYF
TRBD1,TRBV2,-,TRBJ1-2,TGTGCCAGGAGGGACAGGGTGAACTATGGCTACACCTTC,CARRDRVNYGYTF
TRBD1,TRBV7-9,-,TRBJ2-1,TGTGCCAGCAGCCGACAGGGGACCTACAATGAGCAGTTCTTC,CASSRQGTYNEQFF
TRBD1,TRBV4-1,-,TRBJ1-2,TGCGCCAGCAGGCCTCTACAGGGGAACTATGGCTACACCTTC,CASRPLQGNYGYTF
-,TRBV5-1,-,TRBJ2-2,TGCGCCAGCAGCTTACTAGCAGGGTCCGGGGAGCTGTTTTTT,CASSLLAGSGELFF
-,TRBV9,few,TRBJ1-2,TGTGCCAGCACTAAACCCGATAACTATGGCTACACCTTC,CASTKPDNYGYTF
-,TRBV28,-,TRBJ1-1,TGTGCCAGCAGCTCCGCAGGGGAGAACACTGAAGCTTTCTTT,CASSSAGENTEAFF
TRBD1,TRBV19,-,TRBJ1-5,TGTGCCAGTAGTGAGCCGGGCAGGGGGCGCAATCAGCCCCAGCATTTT,CASSEPGRGRNQPQHF
-,TRBV30,-,TRBJ2-1,TGTGCCTGGAGTGTAAGGGCGGGGTACAATGAGCAGTTCTTC,CAWSVRAGYNEQFF
TRBD1,TRBV5-1,once,TRBJ1-2,TGCGCCAGCAGCATGACAGGGGGCAACTATGGCTACACCTTC,CASSMTGGNYGYTF
TRBD1,TRBV2,-,TRBJ1-1,TGTGCCAGCAGAGATGCAACAGGGGTTGGCACTGAAGCTTTCTTT,CASRDATGVGTEAFF
-,TRBV28,once,TRBJ1-1,TGTGCCAGCAGCCCCCGGAGGGTCGCTACTGAAGCTTTCTTT,CASSPRRVATEAFF
-,TRBV19,-,TRBJ1-6,TGTGCCAGTCACGGTGGAGTCCGGGGTTCACCCCTCCACTTT,CASHGGVRGSPLHF
-,TRBV15,-,TRBJ1-4,TGTGCCACCAGCAGAGATATAGGGGTCGAAGAAAAACTGTTTTTT,CATSRDIGVEEKLFF
TRBD2,TRBV28,few,TRBJ2-2,TGTGCCAGCAGTCCAGCGGGAGGTAACACCGGGGAGCTGTTTTTT,CASSPAGGNTGELFF
-,TRBV5-1,few,TRBJ1-4,TGCGCCAGCAGCTCCTCAGGTGCAACTAATGAAAAACTGTTTTTT,CASSSSGATNEKLFF
-,TRBV19,few,TRBJ1-1,TGTGCCAGTAGTGTTAGGAACACTGAAGCTTTCTTT,CASSVRNTEAFF
-,TRBV18,-,TRBJ1-1,TGTGCCAGCTCACCAAGCGGCCATTTGAACACTGAAGCTTTCTTT,CASSPSGHLNTEAFF
TRBD1,TRBV19,-,TRBJ1-5,TGTGCCAGTACCTACAGGACAGGGTTCAATCAGCCCCAGCATTTT,CASTYRTGFNQPQHF
-,TRBV30,-,TRBJ2-3,TGTGCCTGGAGGGAACAGAACACAGATACGCAGTATTTT,CAWREQNTDTQYF
-,TRBV15,-,TRBJ1-1,TGTGCCACCAGCAGCTTAGAAGGGGAAAGGAACACTGAAGCTTTCTTT,CATSSLEGERNTEAFF
-,TRBV19,-,TRBJ1-3,TGTGCCAGTAGTATGGTGGGGCCAGGAAACACCATATATTTT,CASSMVGPGNTIYF
-,TRBV6-5,-,TRBJ2-1,TGTGCCAGCAGTTACTCGTATCGGGGCAATGAGCAGTTCTTC,CASSYSYRGNEQFF
TRBD1,TRBV7-2,few,TRBJ1-5,TGTGCCAGCAGCGTAGCTCTAACAGGGGACTTCCGACAGCCCCAGCATTTT,CASSVALTGDFRQPQHF
TRBD2,TRBV27,-,TRBJ2-3,TGTGCCAGCAGCCATAGCGGGAGGGCCCCAGATACGCAGTATTTT,CASSHSGRAPDTQYF
-,TRBV5-1,-,TRBJ2-2,TGCGCCAGCAGCTGGGCAGACACCGGGGAGCTGTTTTTT,CASSWADTGELFF
-,TRBV12-3/TRBV12-4,-,TRBJ2-5,TGTGCCAGCAGTTTAACCAGCCAAGAGACCCAGTACTTC,CASSLTSQETQYF
-,TRBV28,-,TRBJ1-1,TGTGCCAGCAGCCTTCAGGGTAAAGCTTTCTTT,CASSLQGKAFF
TRBD1,TRBV27,-,TRBJ1-1,TGTGCCAGCAGTTTATCGGACAGGGTGACTTTCTTT,CASSLSDRVTFF
TRBD1,TRBV25-1,-,TRBJ1-6,TGTGCCAGCAGTGAATACCGGGACAGGGAGTCTCCCCTCCACTTT,CASSEYRDRESPLHF
-,TRBV5-1,-,TRBJ1-1,TGCGCCAGCCAGACGGAGATGAACACTGAAGCTTTCTTT,CASQTEMNTEAFF
-,TRBV20-1,-,TRBJ1-1,TGCAGTGCTAGAAGGGAGCGTGAAGCTTTCTTT,CSARREREAFF
TRBD2,TRBV10-2,-,TRBJ2-3,TGCGCCAGCAGTGAGATAGCGGGTGGGAGCACAGATACGCAGTATTTT,CASSEIAGGSTDTQYF
-,TRBV5-6,-,TRBJ2-1,TGTGCCAGCAGCCGGGAAGGGAATGAGCAGTTCTTC,CASSREGNEQFF
-,TRBV5-4,many,TRBJ1-1,TGTGCCAGCAGCTTCCTCTTCCGGGGGGCAGGGACTGAAGCTTTCTTT,CASSFLFRGAGTEAFF
TRBD1,TRBV6-5,-,TRBJ1-5,TGTGCCAGCAGCCCCAGGGGGAATCAGCCCCAGCATTTT,CASSPRGNQPQHF
TRBD2,TRBV9,-,TRBJ2-1,TGTGCCAGCAGCCGCGGGAGGAGGACGCCGACAGGCAATGAGCAGTTCTTC,CASSRGRRTPTGNEQFF
-,TRBV28,few,TRBJ1-5,TGTGCCAGCAGTTCCGGACACCCTCTAAGGCCCCAGCATTTT,CASSSGHPLRPQHF
TRBD2,TRBV5-1,-,TRBJ2-3,TGCGCCACGCGGACTAGCGGGACCTCAGATACGCAGTATTTT,CATRTSGTSDTQYF
TRBD1,TRBV14,-,TRBJ1-6,TGTGCCAGCAGCCTGAACAGGGGTTCACCCCTCCACTTT,CASSLNRGSPLHF
TRBD1,TRBV11-3,-,TRBJ1-1,TGTGCCAGCAGCTCCCATAGAGCCGGGACAGCTAACACTGAAGCTTTCTTT,CASSSHRAGTANTEAFF